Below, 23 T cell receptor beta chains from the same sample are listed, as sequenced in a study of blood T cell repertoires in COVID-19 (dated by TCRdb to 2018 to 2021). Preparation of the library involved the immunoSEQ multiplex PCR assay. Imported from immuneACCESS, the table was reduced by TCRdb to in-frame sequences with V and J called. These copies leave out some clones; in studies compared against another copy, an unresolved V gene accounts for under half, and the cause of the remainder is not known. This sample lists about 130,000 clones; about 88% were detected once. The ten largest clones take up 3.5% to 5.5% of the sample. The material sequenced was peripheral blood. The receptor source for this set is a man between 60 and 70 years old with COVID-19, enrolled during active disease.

The CDR3 loop is CASSQDRRGYEQYF. CDR3 nucleotide sequence: TGCGCCAGCAGCCAAGATAGGCGGGGCTACGAGCAGTACTTC. The chain combines TRBV4-3 with TRBJ2-7; a possible D gene is TRBD2 (6 bases). V lost 0 bases to trimming and J lost 3 bases, with 9 bases between them. This CDR3 contains 14 residues. Germline V gives CDR1 LGHNA, CDR2 YSLEER.

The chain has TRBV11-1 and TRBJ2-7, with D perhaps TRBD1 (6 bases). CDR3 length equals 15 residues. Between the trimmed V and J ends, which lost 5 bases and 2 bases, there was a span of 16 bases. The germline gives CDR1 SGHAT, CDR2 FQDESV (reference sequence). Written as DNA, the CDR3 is TGTGCCAGCAGCGCATACCGGGACACCACCTACGAGCAGTACTTC. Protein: CASSAYRDTTYEQYF.

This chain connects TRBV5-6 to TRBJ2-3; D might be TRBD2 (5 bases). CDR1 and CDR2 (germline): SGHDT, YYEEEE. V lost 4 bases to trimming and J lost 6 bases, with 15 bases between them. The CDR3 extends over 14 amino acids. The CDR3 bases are TGTGCCAGCAGCGCCGGGATCCGACCTGATACGCAGTATTTT. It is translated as CASSAGIRPDTQYF. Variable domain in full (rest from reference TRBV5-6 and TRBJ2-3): DAGVTQSPTHLIKTRGQQVTLRCSPKSGHDTVSWYQQALGQGPQFIFQYYEEEERQRGNFPDRFSGHQFPNYSSELNVNALLLGDSALYLCASSAGIRPDTQYFGPGTRLTVL.

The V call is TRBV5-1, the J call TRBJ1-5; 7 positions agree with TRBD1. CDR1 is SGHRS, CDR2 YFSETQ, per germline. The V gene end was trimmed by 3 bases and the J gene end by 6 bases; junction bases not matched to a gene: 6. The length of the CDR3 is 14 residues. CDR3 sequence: CASSSGQESQPQHF. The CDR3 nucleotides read TGCGCCAGCAGCTCTGGACAGGAGAGTCAGCCCCAGCATTTT.

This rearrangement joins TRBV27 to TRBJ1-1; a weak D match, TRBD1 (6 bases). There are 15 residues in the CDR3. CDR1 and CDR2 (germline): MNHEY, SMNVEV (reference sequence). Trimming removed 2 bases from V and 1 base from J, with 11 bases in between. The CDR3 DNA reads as TGTGCCAGCAGTTTAGGGGGGGGCCCGAACACTGAAGCTTTCTTT. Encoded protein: CASSLGGGPNTEAFF.

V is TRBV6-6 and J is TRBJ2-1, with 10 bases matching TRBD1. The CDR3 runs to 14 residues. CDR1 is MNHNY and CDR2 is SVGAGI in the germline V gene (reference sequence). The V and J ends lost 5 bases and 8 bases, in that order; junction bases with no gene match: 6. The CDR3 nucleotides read TGTGCCAGCAGTAACGACAGGGGGCGGGATGAGCAGTTCTTC. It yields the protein CASSNDRGRDEQFF.

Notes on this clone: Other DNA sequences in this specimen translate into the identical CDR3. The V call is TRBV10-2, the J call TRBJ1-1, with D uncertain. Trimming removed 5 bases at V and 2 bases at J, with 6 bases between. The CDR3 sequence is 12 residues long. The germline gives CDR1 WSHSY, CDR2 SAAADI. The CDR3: CASSSGNTEAFF. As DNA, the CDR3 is TGCGCCAGCAGTTCGGGTAACACTGAAGCTTTCTTT.

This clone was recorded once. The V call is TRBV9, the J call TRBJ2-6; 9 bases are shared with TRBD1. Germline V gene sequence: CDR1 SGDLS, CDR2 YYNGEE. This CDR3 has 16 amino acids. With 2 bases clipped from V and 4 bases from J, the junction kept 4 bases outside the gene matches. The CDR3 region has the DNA TGTGCCAGCAGCGTGGGACAGGGCCCCGGGGCCAACGTCCTGACTTTC. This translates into CASSVGQGPGANVLTF.

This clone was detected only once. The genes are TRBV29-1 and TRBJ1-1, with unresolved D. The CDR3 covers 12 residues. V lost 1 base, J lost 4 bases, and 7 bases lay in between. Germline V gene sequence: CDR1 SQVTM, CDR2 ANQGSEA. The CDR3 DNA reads TGCAGCGTTGAAGGGCAGTCCACTGAAGCTTTCTTT. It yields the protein CSVEGQSTEAFF.

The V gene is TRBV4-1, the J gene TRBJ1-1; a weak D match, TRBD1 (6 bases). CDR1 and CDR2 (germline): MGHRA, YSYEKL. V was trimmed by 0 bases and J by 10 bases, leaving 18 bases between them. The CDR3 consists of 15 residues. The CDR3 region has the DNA TGCGCCAGCAGCCAAGATCAGGGGCTGGGGAAGCGAGCTTTCTTT. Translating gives CASSQDQGLGKRAFF.

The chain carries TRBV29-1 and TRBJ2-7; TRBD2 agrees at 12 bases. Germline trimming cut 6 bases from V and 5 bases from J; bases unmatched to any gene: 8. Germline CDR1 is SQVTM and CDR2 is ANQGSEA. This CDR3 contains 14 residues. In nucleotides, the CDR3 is TGCAGCGTGACACGACTAGCGGGAGCGAACGAGCAGTACTTC. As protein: CSVTRLAGANEQYF.

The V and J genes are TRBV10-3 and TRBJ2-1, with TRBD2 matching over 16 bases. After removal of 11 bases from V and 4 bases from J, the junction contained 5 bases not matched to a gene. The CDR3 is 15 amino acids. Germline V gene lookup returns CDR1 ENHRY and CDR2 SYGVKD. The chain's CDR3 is CASQGLAGGYNEQFF. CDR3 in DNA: TGTGCCTCTCAGGGACTAGCGGGAGGGTACAATGAGCAGTTCTTC.

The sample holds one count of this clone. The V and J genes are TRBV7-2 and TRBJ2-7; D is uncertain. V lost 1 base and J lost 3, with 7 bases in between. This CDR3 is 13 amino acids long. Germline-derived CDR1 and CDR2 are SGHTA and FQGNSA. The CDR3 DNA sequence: TGTGCCAGCAGCTTAGGCGATTTCTACGAGCAGTACTTC. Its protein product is CASSLGDFYEQYF.

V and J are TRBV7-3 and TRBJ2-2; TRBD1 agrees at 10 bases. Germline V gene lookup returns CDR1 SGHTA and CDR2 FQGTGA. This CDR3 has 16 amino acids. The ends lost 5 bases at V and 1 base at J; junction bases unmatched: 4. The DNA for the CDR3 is TGTGCCAGCAGCCGGTGGACAGGGGGGAACACCGGGGAGCTGTTTTTT. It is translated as CASSRWTGGNTGELFF.

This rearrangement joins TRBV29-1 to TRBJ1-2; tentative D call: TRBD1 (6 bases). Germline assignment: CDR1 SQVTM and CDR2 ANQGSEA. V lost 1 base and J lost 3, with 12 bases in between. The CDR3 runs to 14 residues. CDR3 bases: TGCAGCGTTGAAGCCCGACAGGAGTACTATGGCTACACCTTC. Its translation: CSVEARQEYYGYTF.

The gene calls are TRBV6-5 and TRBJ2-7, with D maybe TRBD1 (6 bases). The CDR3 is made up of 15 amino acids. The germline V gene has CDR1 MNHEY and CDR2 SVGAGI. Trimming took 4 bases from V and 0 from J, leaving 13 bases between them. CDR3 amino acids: CASSSPGTSSYEQYF. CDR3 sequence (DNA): TGTGCCAGCAGTTCCCCCGGGACATCCTCCTACGAGCAGTACTTC.

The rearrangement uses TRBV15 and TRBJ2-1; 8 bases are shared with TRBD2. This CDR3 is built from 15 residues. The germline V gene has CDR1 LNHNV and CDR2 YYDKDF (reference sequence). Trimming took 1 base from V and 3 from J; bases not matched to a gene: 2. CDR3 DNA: TGTGCCACCAGCAGAGCCAGCGGGAGCTACAATGAGCAGTTCTTC. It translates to CATSRASGSYNEQFF. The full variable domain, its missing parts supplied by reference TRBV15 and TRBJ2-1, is DAMVIQNPRYQVTQFGKPVTLSCSQTLNHNVMYWYQQKSSQAPKLLFHYYDKDFNNEADTPDNFQSRRPNTSFCFLDIRSPGLGDTAMYLCATSRASGSYNEQFFGPGTRLTVL.

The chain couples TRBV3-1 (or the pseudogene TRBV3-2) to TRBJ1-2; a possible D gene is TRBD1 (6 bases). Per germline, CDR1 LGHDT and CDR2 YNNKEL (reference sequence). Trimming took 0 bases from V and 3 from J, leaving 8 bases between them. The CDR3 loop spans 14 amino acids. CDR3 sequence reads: CASSQDNRDYGYTF. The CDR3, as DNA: TGTGCCAGCAGCCAAGATAACAGGGACTATGGCTACACCTTC.

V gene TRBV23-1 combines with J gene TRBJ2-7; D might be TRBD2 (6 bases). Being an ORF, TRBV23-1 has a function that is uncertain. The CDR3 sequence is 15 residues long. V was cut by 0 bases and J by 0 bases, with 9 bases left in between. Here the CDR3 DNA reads TGCGCCAGCAGTCAATCTTGGAGGGACTCCTACGAGCAGTACTTC. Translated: CASSQSWRDSYEQYF.

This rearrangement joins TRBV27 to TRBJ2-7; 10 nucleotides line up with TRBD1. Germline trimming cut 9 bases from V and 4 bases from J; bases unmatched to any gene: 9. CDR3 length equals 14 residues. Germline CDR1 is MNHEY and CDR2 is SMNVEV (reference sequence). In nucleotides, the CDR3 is TGTGCCAGAGGGACTCGGGACAGGGGTTACGAGCAGTACTTC. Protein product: CARGTRDRGYEQYF.

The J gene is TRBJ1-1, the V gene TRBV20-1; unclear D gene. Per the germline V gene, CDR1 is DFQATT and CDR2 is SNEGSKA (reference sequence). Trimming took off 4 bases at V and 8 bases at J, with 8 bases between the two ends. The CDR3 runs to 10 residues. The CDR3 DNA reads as TGCAGTGCTATCAGGAACGAAGCTTTCTTT. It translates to CSAIRNEAFF.

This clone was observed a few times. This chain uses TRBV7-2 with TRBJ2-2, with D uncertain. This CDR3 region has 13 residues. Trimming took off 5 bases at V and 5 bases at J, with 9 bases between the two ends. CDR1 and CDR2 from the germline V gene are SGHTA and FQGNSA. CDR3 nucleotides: TGTGCCAGCAGCACCTCGGTGACCGGGGAGCTGTTTTTT. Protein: CASSTSVTGELFF.

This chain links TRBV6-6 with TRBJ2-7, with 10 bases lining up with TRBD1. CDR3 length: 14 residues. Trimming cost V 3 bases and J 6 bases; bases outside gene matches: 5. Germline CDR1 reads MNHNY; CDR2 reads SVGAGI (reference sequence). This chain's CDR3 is CASSYGGQGREQYF. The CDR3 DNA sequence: TGTGCCAGCAGTTATGGGGGACAGGGGCGCGAGCAGTACTTC.